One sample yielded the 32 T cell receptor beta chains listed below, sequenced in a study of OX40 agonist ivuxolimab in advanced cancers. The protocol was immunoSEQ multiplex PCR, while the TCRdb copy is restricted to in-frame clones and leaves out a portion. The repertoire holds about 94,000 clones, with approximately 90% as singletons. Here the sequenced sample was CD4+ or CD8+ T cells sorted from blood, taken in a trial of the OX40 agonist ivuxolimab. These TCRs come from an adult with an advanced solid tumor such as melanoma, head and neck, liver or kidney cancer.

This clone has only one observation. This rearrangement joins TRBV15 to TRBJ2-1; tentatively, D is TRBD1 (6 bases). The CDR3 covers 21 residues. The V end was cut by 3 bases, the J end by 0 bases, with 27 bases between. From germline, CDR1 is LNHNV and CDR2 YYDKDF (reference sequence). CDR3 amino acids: CATSSAIKPGHTTSSYNEQFF. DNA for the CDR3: TGTGCCACCAGCAGCGCGATAAAACCGGGACACACGACGAGCTCCTACAATGAGCAGTTCTTC.

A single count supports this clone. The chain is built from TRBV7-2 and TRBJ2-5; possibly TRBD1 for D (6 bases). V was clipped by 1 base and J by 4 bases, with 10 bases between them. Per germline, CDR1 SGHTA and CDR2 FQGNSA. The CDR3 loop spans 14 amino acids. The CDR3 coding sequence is TGTGCCAGCAGCTTAGATCGCAGGGGAGAGACCCAGTACTTC. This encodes CASSLDRRGETQYF.

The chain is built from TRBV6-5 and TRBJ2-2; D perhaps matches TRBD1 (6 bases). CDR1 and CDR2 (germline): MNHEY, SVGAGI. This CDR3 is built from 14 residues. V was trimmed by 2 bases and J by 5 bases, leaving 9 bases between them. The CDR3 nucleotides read TGTGCCAGCAGTTACGGAAGGGGGACCGGGGAGCTGTTTTTT. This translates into CASSYGRGTGELFF.

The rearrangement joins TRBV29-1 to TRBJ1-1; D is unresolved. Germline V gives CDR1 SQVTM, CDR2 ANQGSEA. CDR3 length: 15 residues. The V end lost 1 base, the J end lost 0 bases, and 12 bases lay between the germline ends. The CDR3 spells CSVEARRPLNTEAFF. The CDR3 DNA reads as TGCAGCGTTGAAGCGCGCCGACCGCTGAACACTGAAGCTTTCTTT.

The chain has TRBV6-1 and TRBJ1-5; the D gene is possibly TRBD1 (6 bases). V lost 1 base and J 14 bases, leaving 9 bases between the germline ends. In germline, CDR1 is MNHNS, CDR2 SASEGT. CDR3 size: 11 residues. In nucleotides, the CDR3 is TGTGCCAGCAGTGAAGTTCAGGGGAAGCATTTT. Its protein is CASSEVQGKHF.

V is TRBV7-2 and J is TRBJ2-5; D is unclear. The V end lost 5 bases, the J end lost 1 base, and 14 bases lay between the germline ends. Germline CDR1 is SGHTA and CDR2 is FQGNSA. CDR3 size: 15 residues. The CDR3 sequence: CASSRDGRSQETQYF. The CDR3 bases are TGTGCCAGCAGCCGAGACGGCAGGAGCCAAGAGACCCAGTACTTC.

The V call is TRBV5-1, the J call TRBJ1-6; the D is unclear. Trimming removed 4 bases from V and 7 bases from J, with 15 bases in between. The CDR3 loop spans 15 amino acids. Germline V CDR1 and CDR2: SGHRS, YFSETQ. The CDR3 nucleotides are TGCGCCAGCAGCGTTTCTACAGTTGGGAATTCACCCCTCCACTTT. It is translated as CASSVSTVGNSPLHF.

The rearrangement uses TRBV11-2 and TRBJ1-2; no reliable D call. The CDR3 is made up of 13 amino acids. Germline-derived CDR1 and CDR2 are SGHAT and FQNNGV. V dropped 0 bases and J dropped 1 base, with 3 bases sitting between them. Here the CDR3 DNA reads TGTGCCAGCAGCTTAGATCTTAACTATGGCTACACCTTC. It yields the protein CASSLDLNYGYTF.

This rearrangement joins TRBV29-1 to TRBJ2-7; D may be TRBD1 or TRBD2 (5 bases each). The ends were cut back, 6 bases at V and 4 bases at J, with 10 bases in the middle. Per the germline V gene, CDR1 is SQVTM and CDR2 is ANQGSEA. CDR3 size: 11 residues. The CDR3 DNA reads TGCAGCGTCGGGACGGTTTACGAGCAGTACTTC. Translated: CSVGTVYEQYF.

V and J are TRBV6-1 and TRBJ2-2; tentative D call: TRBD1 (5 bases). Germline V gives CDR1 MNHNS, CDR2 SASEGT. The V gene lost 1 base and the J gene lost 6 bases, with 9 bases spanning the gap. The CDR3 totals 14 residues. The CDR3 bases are TGTGCCAGCAGTGAAGAGGGGATTGCCGGGGAGCTGTTTTTT. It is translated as CASSEEGIAGELFF.

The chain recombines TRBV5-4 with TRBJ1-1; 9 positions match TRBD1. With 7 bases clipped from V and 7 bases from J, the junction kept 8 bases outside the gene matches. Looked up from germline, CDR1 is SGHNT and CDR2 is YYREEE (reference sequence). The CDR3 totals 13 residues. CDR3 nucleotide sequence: TGTGCCAGCGGAATTACAGGGGGCGGTGAAGCTTTCTTT. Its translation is CASGITGGGEAFF.

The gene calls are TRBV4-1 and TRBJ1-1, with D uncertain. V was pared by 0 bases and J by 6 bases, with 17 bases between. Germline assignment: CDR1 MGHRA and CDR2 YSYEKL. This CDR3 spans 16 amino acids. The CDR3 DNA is TGCGCCAGCAGCCAAGACACTACTATAGGGTTAGCTGAAGCTTTCTTT. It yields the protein CASSQDTTIGLAEAFF.

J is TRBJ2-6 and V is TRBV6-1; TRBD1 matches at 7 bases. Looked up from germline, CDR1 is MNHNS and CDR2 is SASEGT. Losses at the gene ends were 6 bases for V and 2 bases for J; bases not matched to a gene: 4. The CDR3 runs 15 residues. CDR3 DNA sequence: TGTGCCAGCAGGGGGACAGATGCTGGGGCCAACGTCCTGACTTTC. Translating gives CASRGTDAGANVLTF.

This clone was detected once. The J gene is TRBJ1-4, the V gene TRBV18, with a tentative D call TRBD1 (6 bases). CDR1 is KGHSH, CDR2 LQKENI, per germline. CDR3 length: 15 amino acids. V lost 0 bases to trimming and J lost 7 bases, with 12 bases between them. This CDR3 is CASSPPERGFEKLFF. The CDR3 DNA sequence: TGTGCCAGCTCACCACCGGAGAGGGGGTTTGAAAAACTGTTTTTT.

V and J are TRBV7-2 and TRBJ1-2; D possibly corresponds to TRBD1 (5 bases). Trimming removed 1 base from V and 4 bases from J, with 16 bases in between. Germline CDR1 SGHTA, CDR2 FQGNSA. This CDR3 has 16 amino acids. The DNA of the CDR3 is TGTGCCAGCAGCTTAGTAGCCAGTGGGGGGACCTATGGCTACACCTTC. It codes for CASSLVASGGTYGYTF. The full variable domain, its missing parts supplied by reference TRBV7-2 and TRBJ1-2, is GAGVSQSPSNKVTEKGKDVELRCDPISGHTALYWYRQSLGQGLEFLIYFQGNSAPDKSGLPSDRFSAERTGGSVSTLTIQRTQQEDSAVYLCASSLVASGGTYGYTFGSGTRLTVV.

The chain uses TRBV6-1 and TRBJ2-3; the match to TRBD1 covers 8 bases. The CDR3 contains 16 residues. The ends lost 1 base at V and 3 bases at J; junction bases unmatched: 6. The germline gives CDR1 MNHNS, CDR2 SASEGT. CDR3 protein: CASSEGQGQGTDTQYF. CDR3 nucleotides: TGTGCCAGCAGTGAAGGGCAAGGACAGGGAACAGATACGCAGTATTTT.

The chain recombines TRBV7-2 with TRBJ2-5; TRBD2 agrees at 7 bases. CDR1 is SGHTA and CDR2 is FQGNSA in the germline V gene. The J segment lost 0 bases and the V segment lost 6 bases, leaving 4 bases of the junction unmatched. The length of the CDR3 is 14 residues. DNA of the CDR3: TGTGCCAGCAGGGTTACTAGCGACCAAGAGACCCAGTACTTC. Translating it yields CASRVTSDQETQYF.

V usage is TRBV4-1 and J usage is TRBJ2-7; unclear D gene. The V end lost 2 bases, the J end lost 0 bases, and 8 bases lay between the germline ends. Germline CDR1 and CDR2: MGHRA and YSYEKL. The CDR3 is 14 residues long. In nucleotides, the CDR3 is TGCGCCAGCAGCCAATCGGAGAGCTCCTACGAGCAGTACTTC. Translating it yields CASSQSESSYEQYF.

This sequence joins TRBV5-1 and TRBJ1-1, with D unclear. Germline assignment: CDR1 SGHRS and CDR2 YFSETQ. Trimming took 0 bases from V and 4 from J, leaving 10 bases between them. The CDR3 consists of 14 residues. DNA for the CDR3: TGCGCCAGCAGCTTGGGCTACCCAGCCACTGAAGCTTTCTTT. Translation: CASSLGYPATEAFF.

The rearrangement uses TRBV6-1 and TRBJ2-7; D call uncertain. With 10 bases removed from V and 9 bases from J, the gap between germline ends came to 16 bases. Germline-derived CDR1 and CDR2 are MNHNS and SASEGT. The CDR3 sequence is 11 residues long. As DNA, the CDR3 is TGTGCCACCCAGTCCGATTATGTGCAGTACTTC. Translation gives CATQSDYVQYF.

The CDR3 spells CSAKVVGEQYF. The CDR3 coding sequence is TGCAGTGCCAAGGTGGTGGGAGAGCAGTACTTC. The V and J genes are TRBV20-1 and TRBJ2-7, with D unresolved. V lost 6 bases to trimming and J lost 7 bases, with 13 bases between them. This CDR3 contains 11 residues. Per germline, CDR1 DFQATT and CDR2 SNEGSKA (reference sequence).

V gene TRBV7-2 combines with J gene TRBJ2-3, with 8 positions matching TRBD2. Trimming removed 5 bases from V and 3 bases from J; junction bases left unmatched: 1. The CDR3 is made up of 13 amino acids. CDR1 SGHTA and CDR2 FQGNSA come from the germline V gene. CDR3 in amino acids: CASSRLATDTQYF. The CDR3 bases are TGTGCCAGCAGCAGACTAGCGACAGATACGCAGTATTTT.

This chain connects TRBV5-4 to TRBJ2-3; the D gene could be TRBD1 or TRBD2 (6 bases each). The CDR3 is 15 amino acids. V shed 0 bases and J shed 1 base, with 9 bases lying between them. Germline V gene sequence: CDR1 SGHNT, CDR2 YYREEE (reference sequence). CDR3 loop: CASSLVGGGTDTQYF. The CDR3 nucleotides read TGTGCCAGCAGCTTGGTGGGGGGCGGCACAGATACGCAGTATTTT.

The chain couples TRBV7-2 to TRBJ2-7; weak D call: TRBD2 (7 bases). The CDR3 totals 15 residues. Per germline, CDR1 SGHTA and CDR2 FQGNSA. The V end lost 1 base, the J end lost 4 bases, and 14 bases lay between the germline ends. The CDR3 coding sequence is TGTGCCAGCAGCTTAGGAGGCGGGGGCGGATACGAGCAGTACTTC. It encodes CASSLGGGGGYEQYF.

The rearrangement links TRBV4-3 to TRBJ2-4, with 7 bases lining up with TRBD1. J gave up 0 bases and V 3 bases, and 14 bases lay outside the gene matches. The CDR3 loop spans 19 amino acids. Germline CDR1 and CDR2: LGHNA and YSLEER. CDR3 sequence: CASSQHPGKGAVAKNIQYF. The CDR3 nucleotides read TGCGCCAGCAGCCAGCACCCAGGAAAGGGGGCCGTAGCCAAAAACATTCAGTACTTC.

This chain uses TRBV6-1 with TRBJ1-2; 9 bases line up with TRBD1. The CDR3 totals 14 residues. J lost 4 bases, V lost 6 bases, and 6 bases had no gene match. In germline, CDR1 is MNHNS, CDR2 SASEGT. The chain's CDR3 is CASRGTGITYGYTF. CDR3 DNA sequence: TGTGCCAGCAGAGGGACAGGGATTACCTATGGCTACACCTTC.

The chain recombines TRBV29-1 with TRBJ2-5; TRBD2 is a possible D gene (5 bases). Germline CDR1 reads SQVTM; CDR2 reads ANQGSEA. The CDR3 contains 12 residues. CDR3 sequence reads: CTSQEGRETQYF. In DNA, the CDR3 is TGCACCTCTCAAGAGGGTCGGGAGACCCAGTACTTC.

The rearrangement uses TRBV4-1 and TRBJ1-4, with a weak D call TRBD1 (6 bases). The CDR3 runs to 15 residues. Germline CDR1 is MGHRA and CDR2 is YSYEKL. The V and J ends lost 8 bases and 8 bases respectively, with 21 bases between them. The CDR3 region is CASGTRTALREKLFF. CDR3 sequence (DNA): TGCGCCAGCGGTACACGGACAGCACTAAGAGAAAAACTGTTTTTT.

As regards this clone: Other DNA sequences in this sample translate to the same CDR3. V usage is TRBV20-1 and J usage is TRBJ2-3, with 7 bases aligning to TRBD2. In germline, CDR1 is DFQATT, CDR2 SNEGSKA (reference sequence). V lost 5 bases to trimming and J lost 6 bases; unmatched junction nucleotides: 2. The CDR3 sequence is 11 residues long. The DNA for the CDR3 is TGCAGTGCTGGGAGGGGCGATACGCAGTATTTT. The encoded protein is CSAGRGDTQYF.

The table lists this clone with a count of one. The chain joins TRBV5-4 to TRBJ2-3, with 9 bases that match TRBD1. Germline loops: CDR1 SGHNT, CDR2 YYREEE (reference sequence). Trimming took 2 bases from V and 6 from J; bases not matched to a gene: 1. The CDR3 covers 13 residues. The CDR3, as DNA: TGTGCCAGCAGCTTTGACAGGGGGGATACGCAGTATTTT. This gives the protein CASSFDRGDTQYF.

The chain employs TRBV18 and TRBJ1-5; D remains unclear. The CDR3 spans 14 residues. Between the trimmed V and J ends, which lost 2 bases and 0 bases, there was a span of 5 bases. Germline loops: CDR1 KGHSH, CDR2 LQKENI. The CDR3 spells CASSPEYSNQPQHF. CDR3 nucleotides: TGTGCCAGCTCACCAGAATATAGCAATCAGCCCCAGCATTTT.

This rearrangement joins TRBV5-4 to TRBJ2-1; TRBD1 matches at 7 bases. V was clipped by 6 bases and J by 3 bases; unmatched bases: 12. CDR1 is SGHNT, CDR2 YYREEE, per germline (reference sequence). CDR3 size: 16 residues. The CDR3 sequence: CASTSAGTALYNEQFF. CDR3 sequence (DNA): TGTGCCAGCACGTCAGCCGGGACAGCCCTCTACAATGAGCAGTTCTTC.